The T cell receptor beta chain described here comes from a study of blood T cell dynamics during melanoma immunotherapy. The study's findings and limits: Whether repertoire-driving clones were melanoma-specific could not be determined.

Generated by immunoSEQ multiplex PCR, the TCRdb table keeps only in-frame clones and is missing some. This table has 1,500 to 2,000 clones, less than 90% appearing once. Germline CDR1 SGHTA, CDR2 FQGNSA. This CDR3 contains 15 residues. V was cut by 6 bases and J by 7 bases, with 16 bases left in between. This clone came up once. Antigen unknown. Indicated time point: pre-treatment baseline. This rearrangement joins TRBV7-2 to TRBJ1-6; perhaps TRBD1 as D (6 bases). This specimen was blood, taken from a patient treated with checkpoint blockade. The clonotype was recovered from a human donor with melanoma. CDR3 amino acids: CASSDPYRENSPLHF. The CDR3 DNA sequence: TGTGCCAGCAGTGACCCTTACAGGGAAAATTCACCCCTCCACTTT.